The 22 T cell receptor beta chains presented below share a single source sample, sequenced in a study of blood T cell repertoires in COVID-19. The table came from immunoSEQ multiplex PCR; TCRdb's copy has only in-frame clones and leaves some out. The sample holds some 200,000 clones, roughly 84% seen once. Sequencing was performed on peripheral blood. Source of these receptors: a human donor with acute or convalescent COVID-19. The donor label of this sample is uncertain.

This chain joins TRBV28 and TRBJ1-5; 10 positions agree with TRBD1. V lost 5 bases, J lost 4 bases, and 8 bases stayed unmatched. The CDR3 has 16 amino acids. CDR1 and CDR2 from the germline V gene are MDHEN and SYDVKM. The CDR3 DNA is TGTGCCAGCAGTCCTGGTCGGACAGGGGGAAATCAGCCCCAGCATTTT. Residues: CASSPGRTGGNQPQHF.

For the CDR3, the DNA is TGTGCCAGCAGTGAGGCGTGGGGGACAGAGAATGAGCAGTTCTTC. Translated: CASSEAWGTENEQFF. V usage is TRBV6-1 and J usage is TRBJ2-1; 7 nucleotides agree with TRBD1. The germline V gene has CDR1 MNHNS and CDR2 SASEGT. After removal of 3 bases from V and 7 bases from J, the junction contained 9 bases not matched to a gene. This CDR3 comprises 15 residues.

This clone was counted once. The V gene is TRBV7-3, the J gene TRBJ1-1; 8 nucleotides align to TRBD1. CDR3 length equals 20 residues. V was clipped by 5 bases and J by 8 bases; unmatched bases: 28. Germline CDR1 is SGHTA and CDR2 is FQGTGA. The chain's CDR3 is CASSPRPISGTGGTAGEAFF. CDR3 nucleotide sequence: TGTGCCAGCAGCCCCCGCCCCATTTCCGGGACAGGCGGTACGGCGGGGGAAGCTTTCTTT.

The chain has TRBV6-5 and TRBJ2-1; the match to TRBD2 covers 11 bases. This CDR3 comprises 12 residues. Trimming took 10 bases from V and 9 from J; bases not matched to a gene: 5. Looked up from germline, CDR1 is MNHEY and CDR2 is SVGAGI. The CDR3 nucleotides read TGTGCCACCCGACTAGCGGGGCGTGAGCAGTTCTTC. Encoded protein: CATRLAGREQFF.

The CDR3 nucleotides are TGTGCCAGCTCACCACCGGAGGCAGGCCGGGGATCTGGAAACACCATATATTTT. The encoded protein is CASSPPEAGRGSGNTIYF. This chain uses TRBV18 with TRBJ1-3; D not certain. The V and J ends lost 0 bases and 1 base respectively, with 16 bases between them. The CDR3 runs to 18 residues. Germline CDR1 KGHSH, CDR2 LQKENI.

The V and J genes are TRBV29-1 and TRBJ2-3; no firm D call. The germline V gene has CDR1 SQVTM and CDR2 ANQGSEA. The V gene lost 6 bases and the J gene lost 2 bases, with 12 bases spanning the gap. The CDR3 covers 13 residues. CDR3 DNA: TGCAGCGTCCGCACCTGGCCCACAGATACGCAGTATTTT. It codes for CSVRTWPTDTQYF.

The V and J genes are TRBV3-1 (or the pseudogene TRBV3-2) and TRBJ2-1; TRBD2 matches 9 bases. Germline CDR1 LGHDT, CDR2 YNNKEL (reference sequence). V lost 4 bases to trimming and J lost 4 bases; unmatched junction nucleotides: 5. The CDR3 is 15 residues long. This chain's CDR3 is CASSPSSGAYNEQFF. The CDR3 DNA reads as TGTGCCAGCAGCCCTTCTAGCGGGGCGTACAATGAGCAGTTCTTC.

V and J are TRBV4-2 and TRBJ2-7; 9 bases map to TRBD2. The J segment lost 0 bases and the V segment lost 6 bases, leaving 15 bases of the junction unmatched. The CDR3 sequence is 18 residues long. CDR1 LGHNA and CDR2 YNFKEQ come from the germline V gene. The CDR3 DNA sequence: TGTGCCAGCAGTCAGGTCCTTAGCGGGGGCCCGAGCTCCTACGAGCAGTACTTC. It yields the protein CASSQVLSGGPSSYEQYF.

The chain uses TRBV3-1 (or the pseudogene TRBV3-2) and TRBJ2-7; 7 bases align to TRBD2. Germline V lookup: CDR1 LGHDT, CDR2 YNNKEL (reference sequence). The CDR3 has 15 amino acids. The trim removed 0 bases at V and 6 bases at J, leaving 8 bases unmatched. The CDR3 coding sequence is TGTGCCAGCAGCCAAGAATTAAGAGGGAGGGCCGAGCAGTACTTC. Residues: CASSQELRGRAEQYF.

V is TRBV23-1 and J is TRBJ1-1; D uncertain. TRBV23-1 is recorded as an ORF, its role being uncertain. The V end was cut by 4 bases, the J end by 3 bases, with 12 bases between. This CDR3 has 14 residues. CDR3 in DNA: TGCGCCAGCAGTCGAAAGGAGGAAGACACTGAAGCTTTCTTT. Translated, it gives CASSRKEEDTEAFF.

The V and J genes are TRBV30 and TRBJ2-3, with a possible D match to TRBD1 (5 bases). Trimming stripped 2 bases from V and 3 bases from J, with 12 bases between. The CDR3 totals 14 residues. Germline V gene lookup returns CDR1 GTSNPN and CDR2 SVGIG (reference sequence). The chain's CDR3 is CAWSLRAGTDTQYF. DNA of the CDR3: TGTGCCTGGAGTCTCAGGGCCGGTACAGATACGCAGTATTTT. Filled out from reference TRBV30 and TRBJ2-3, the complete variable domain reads SQTIHQWPATLVQPVGSPLSLECTVEGTSNPNLYWYRQAAGRGLQLLFYSVGIGQISSEVPQNLSASRPQDRQFILSSKKLLLSDSGFYLCAWSLRAGTDTQYFGPGTRLTVL.

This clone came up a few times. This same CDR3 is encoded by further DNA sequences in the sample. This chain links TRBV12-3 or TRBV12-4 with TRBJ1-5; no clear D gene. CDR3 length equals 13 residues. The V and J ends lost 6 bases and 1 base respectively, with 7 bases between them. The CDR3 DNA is TGTGCCAGCAGCCCCTCCAGCAATCAGCCCCAGCATTTT. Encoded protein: CASSPSSNQPQHF.

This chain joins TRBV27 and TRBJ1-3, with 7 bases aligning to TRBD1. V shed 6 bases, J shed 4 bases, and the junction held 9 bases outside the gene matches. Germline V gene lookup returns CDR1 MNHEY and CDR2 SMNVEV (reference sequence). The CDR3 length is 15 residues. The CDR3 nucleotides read TGTGCCAGCAGCCGCCGACAGGGTGGGGGAAACACCATATATTTT. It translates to CASSRRQGGGNTIYF.

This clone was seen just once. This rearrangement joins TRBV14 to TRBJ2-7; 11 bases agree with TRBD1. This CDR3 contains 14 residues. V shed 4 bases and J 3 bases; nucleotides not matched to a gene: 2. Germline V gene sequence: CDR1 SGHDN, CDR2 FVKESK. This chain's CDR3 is CASSRTGGSYEQYF. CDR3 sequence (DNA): TGTGCCAGCAGCCGGACAGGGGGCAGCTACGAGCAGTACTTC.

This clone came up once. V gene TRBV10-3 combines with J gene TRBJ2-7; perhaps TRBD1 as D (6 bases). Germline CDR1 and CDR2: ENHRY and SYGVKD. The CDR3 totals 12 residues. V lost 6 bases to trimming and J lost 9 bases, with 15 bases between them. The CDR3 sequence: CAIRTGASRQYF. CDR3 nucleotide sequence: TGTGCCATCAGGACAGGAGCCTCGAGGCAGTACTTC.

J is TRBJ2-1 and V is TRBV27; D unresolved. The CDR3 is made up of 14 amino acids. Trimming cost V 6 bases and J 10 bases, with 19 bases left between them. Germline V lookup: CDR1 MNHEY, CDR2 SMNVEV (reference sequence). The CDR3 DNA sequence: TGTGCCAGCAGAAGTTTAAACAGACCAGAAGAGCAGTTCTTC. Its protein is CASRSLNRPEEQFF.

The CDR3 DNA reads TGTGCCAGCAGCTTAGTACTAGCGGGGGGGCGGAGCTCCTACAATGAGCAGTTCTTC. Amino acids: CASSLVLAGGRSSYNEQFF. The rearrangement joins TRBV7-9 to TRBJ2-1; 13 bases agree with TRBD2. The CDR3 contains 19 residues. Germline V gene sequence: CDR1 SEHNR, CDR2 FQNEAQ (reference sequence). The J segment lost 0 bases and the V segment lost 1 base, leaving 6 bases of the junction unmatched.

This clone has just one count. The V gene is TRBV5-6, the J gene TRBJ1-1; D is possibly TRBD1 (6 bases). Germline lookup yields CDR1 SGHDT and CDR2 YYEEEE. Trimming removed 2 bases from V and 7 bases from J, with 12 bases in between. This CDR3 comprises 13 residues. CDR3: CASSFTGWGEAFF. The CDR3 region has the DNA TGTGCCAGCAGCTTCACAGGGTGGGGTGAAGCTTTCTTT.

The DNA of the CDR3 is TGTGCCAGCAGCCTCAGACTCGGCCTGAACACTGAAGCTTTCTTT. Translation gives CASSLRLGLNTEAFF. The rearrangement links TRBV5-4 to TRBJ1-1; D is unresolved. Between the trimmed V and J ends, which lost 4 bases and 0 bases, there was a span of 13 bases. The CDR3 is 15 amino acids. The germline V gene encodes CDR1 SGHNT and CDR2 YYREEE (reference sequence).

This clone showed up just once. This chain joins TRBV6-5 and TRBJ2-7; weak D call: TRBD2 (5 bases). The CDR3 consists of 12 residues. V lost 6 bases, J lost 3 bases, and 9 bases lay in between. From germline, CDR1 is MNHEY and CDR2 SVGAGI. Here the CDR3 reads CASSSTSYEQYF. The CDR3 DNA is TGTGCCAGCAGCAGTACTAGCTACGAGCAGTACTTC.

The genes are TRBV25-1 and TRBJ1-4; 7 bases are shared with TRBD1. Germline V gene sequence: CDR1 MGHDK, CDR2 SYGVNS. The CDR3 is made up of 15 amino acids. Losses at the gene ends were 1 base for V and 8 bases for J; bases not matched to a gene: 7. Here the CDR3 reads CASSESTGLREKLFF. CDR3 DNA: TGTGCCAGCAGTGAATCGACAGGGCTAAGAGAAAAACTGTTTTTT.

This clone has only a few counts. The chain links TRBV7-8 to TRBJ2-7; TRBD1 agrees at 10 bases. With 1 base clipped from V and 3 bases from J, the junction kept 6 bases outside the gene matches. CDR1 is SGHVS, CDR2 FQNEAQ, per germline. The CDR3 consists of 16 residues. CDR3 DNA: TGTGCCAGCAGCTTAGGACGGGGGACAGGGGTCTACGAGCAGTACTTC. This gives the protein CASSLGRGTGVYEQYF.